Listed below are T cell receptor gamma chains from one sample, sequenced in a study of Vδ1+ human thymocytes. TCRdb redid the clone calls on the multiplex PCR reads with CATT. The table has roughly 24,000 gamma-chain clones, roughly 13% seen once; the top ten hold 1.9%. The sequenced sample was Vdelta1+ gamma-delta thymocytes from the thymus. The receptor source for this set is a child younger than two who had congenital heart surgery. Both conserved end residues are part of each CDR3.

V gene	J gene	CDR3 length	CDR3 protein
TRGV3	TRGJ1/TRGJ2	15	CATWDSYPLFLRKLF
TRGV9	TRGJ1/TRGJ2	13	CALWEVRPYKKLF
TRGV8	TRGJP	14	CATWAPPGKKIKVF
TRGV4	TRGJP2	15	CATWNGWSSDWIKTF
TRGV4	TRGJ1/TRGJ2	15	CATWDGPGLYYKKLF
TRGV5P	TRGJ1/TRGJ2	17	CATWGDPTRTIYYKKLF
TRGV4	TRGJ1/TRGJ2	12	CATWNAYYKKLF
TRGV2	TRGJ1/TRGJ2	16	CATWDGNPNNVHKKLF
TRGV9	TRGJP1	17	CALWEDNPYTTGWFKIF
TRGV9	TRGJ1/TRGJ2	14	CALWEVRNYYKKLF
TRGV4	TRGJP2	13	CATWDGSDWIKTF
TRGV4	TRGJP2	15	CATWGPRRSDWIKTF
TRGV4	TRGJP2	14	CATWYYSSDWIKTF
TRGV9	TRGJ1/TRGJ2	16	CALWEVTELARYKKLF
TRGV4	TRGJP2	15	CATWNAESSDWIKTF
TRGV9	TRGJ1/TRGJ2	13	CALWDCPYYKKLF
TRGV2	TRGJ1/TRGJ2	15	CATWDGQGGYYKKLF
TRGV4	TRGJ1/TRGJ2	15	CATWNPEGLRYKKLF
TRGV9	TRGJ1/TRGJ2	10	CALWEAGQLF
TRGV5	TRGJ1/TRGJ2	12	CATWDRPMGKLF
TRGV8	TRGJ1/TRGJ2	14	CATWDRPRYYKKLF
TRGV9	TRGJ1/TRGJ2	12	CALWVRGKKKLF